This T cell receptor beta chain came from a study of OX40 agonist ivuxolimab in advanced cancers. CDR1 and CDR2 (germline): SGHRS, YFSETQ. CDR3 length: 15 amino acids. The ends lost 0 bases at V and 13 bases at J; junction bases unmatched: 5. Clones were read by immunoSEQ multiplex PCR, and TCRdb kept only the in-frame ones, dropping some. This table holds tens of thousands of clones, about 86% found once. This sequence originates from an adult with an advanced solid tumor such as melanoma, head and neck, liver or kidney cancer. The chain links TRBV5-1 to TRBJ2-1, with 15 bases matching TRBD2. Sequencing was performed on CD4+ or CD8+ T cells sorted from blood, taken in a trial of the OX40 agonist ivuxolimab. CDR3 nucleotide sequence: TGCGCCAGCAGCTTGGAGGGACTAGCGGGGGGTGGTCAGTTCTTC. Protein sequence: CASSLEGLAGGGQFF.